This section outlines one T cell receptor beta chain sequence together with its context. It lacks a known antigen. It has no much larger one-base neighbor in the sample; base qualities were not kept. The CDR1 and CDR2 encoded by the germline V gene are SGHAT and FQNNGV. Including cysteine and phenylalanine, the CDR3 has 14 amino acids. The read is trimmed to its CDR3 DNA, 42 bases read in frame from base 1. The germline V end is reduced by 6 bases and the J end by 7 bases; junction bases left unmatched: 10. The data derive from a study of shared T cell receptors in the human thymus (dated by TCRdb to the early 2020s). General notes on the study: The study examined how self-reactive, shared T-cell receptor alpha chains are generated in the human thymus.

Libraries were made using the immunoSEQ multiplex PCR assay. This immuneACCESS table, as held by TCRdb, lists in-frame sequences with V and J called but not all clones. Of the missing ones, under half trace to an unresolved V gene in checked studies; the others have no known cause. This sample comprises about 660,000 clones, 88% of them detected only once. The top ten constitute about 0.01% of the sample. These data are also associated with another study on human thymus T cells. From the second report: Donors were immunologically healthy infants undergoing open corrective cardiac surgery for congenital heart defects in Finland. Thymus tissue was obtained as surgical resects removed during corrective cardiac surgery. Biased V and J gene segment usage appeared to be present in both thymic and peripheral blood repertoires. Highly overlapping thymic TCR repertoires among unrelated individuals were reported in the related research. The study characterized TCR alpha and beta repertoires from about 8 infant thymus samples and four related peripheral blood samples. Donor ages ranged from 7 to 244 days, and the cohort comprised six male and a couple of female infants. Thymocytes were mechanically released from the tissue and were stored as pellets of roughly 9-31 million cells at -70 degrees C. A QIAsymphony instrument was used to extract genomic DNA from frozen cell pellets. The immunoSEQ multiplex PCR assay was used to amplify the TCRB and TCRAD loci from a standardized amount of quality-controlled genomic DNA. Amplicons spanned the V(D)J region at a length sufficient to cover the CDR3 and identify V and J genes. Amplicon sequencing was performed on an Illumina platform through the commercial immunoSEQ service. Primer bias and sequencing errors were corrected as previously described, and TCRAD and TCRB were defined on the basis of the IMGT database. Repertoires were analysed with immunoSEQ Analyzer 3.0 and VDJTools, covering basic statistics, V/J segment usage, diversity estimates, rarefaction and pairwise overlap. Diversity was estimated with Chao1, ChaoE, Efron-Thisted, Shannon and inverse Simpson indices, and also on datasets down-sampled to the smallest sample. Repertoire overlap was assessed by strict matching of CDR3 nucleotide sequence, V gene and J gene, and clustering was done by Jaccard-based multidimensional scaling. Thymus samples yielded on average around 810,000 unique TCRB clonotypes, compared with around 91,000 from blood samples.

The sequencing sample was made of thymocytes. This chain joins TRBV11-2 to TRBJ2-7; 9 bases in the middle match TRBD1. The sequence was collected from a boy younger than two with a congenital heart defect. Donor details come from another sample of the same person, matched by shared clones. This receptor carries the CDR3 CASRTGTGRWEQYF. The bases are TGTGCCAGCAGAACCGGGACAGGGAGGTGGGAGCAGTACTTC.